The source of this T cell receptor beta chain is a study of cytotoxic CD8 clonotypes in ibrutinib-treated CLL. The authors obtained 1.5 to 2.5 micrograms of genomic DNA from cryopreserved PBMCs for TCR beta libraries. The length of the CDR3 is 16 residues. J lost 4 bases, V lost 6 bases, and 11 bases had no gene match. CDR1 and CDR2 from the germline V gene are SNHLY and FYNNEI. Concerning this clone: Its antigen is unknown.

Study-level results: Clonality went up at the time of ibrutinib response, stayed stable in sustained remission, and later dropped back toward its baseline level at progression. Under treatment, the uncommon public clonotypes either contracted or remained stable.

The repertoire was sequenced with immunoSEQ multiplex PCR; TCRdb's copy has only in-frame clones and lacks some. Of over 120,000 clones listed, 80% are singletons. The gene calls are TRBV2 and TRBJ1-3, with TRBD1 matching over 8 bases. This clonotype was obtained from a human donor with chronic lymphocytic leukemia. The source material was PBMCs, sampled after 36 months of ibrutinib treatment. The CDR3 sequence: CASRWTGLTGGNTIYF. Here the CDR3 DNA reads TGTGCCAGCAGATGGACAGGGCTGACGGGAGGAAACACCATATATTTT. Complete variable domain (other parts from reference TRBV2 and TRBJ1-3): EPEVTQTPSHQVTQMGQEVILRCVPISNHLYFYWYRQILGQKVEFLVSFYNNEISEKSEIFDDQFSVERPDGSNFTLKIRSTKLEDSAMYFCASRWTGLTGGNTIYFGEGSWLTVV.